This T cell receptor beta chain is from a study of T cells after yellow fever vaccination. About the study: Fractions low in cell number were prepared with SMART-Seq v4 Ultra Low Input.

Worth noting for this clonotype: Its target is unknown.

Study-wide results and limits: Boosting was followed by the reappearance of most primary-vaccination clones (around 95% CD4, 85% to 90% CD8). A small proportion of clonotypes was detected in both the CD4 and CD8 compartments. Repertoires sorted by FACS could include abundant clonotypes that are contaminants from the bulk population.

Trimming cost V 4 bases and J 4 bases; bases outside gene matches: 11. Germline V gives CDR1 SGHRS, CDR2 YFSETQ. CDR3 length: 16 amino acids. TCRdb recomputed calls from the 5' RACE reads with MiXCR, one row per CDR3 protein. Of almost 600,000 distinct CDR3 sequences listed, approximately 13% were seen once; the top ten hold around 15%. The sequence derives from a man aged 30-40 years who received the YFV17D yellow fever vaccine. This sample comprised PBMCs, obtained on the day of the yellow fever booster vaccination. V is TRBV5-1 and J is TRBJ2-1; 7 bases map to TRBD1. The CDR3 DNA sequence: TGCGCCAGCAGCCAGGCGACGGGGACAGAGTACAATGAGCAGTTCTTC. Translating gives CASSQATGTEYNEQFF.